This T cell receptor beta chain was obtained from a study of cytomegalovirus exposure and HLA in healthy donors. Study outcomes and limitations: As a later analysis revealed, most CMV-associated TCR beta chains appeared HLA-restricted. The study put 150 or so TCR beta chains on its list as cytomegalovirus-associated. Donor immune exposure was known only as CMV serostatus.

The CDR3 sequence is 12 residues long. Germline CDR1 SNHLY, CDR2 FYNNEI. V was clipped by 6 bases and J by 3 bases, with 5 bases between them. Comments on this clone: Its antigen is currently unknown.

PCR used 60 Vbeta primers and 13 Jbeta primers. Profiled with immunoSEQ multiplex PCR; TCRdb holds only in-frame clones, not every one. The sample comprises approximately 160,000 clones, 84% of which are singletons, and roughly 0.38% rests with the top ten. The chain has TRBV2 and TRBJ2-2; D is unclear. The sequence derives from a boy between 2 and 10 years old in good health and CMV-seronegative. Sequenced material: PBMCs. The CDR3 nucleotides are TGTGCCAGCAGGGCCGACACCGGGGAGCTGTTTTTT. Translated, it gives CASRADTGELFF. The full variable domain, its missing parts supplied by reference TRBV2 and TRBJ2-2, is EPEVTQTPSHQVTQMGQEVILRCVPISNHLYFYWYRQILGQKVEFLVSFYNNEISEKSEIFDDQFSVERPDGSNFTLKIRSTKLEDSAMYFCASRADTGELFFGEGSRLTVL.